This passage covers 27 T cell receptor beta chains from one sample sequenced in a study of T cells after yellow fever vaccination. TCRdb re-analysed the 5' RACE reads in MiXCR, keeping a single row per CDR3 protein. The sample yields 250,000 to 300,000 distinct CDR3 sequences, about 5% seen once. Here the sequenced sample was CD4+ T cells sorted from PBMCs, taken on the day of the yellow fever booster vaccination. The receptors here all came from a man younger than 35 who received the YFV17D yellow fever vaccine.

Many counts were recorded for this clonotype. The chain combines TRBV11-2 with TRBJ1-5; D is unresolved. This CDR3 region has 14 residues. CDR1 is SGHAT, CDR2 FQNNGV, per germline. Trimming left V 0 bases short and J 6 bases short, with 9 bases between. CDR3 in amino acids: CASSLDSFGQPQHF. As DNA, the CDR3 is TGTGCCAGCAGCTTAGACAGTTTTGGTCAGCCCCAGCATTTT. Using reference TRBV11-2 and TRBJ1-5 for the parts outside the CDR3, the full variable domain is EAGVAQSPRYKIIEKRQSVAFWCNPISGHATLYWYQQILGQGPKLLIQFQNNGVVDDSQLPKDRFSAERLKGVDSTLKIQPAKLEDSAVYLCASSLDSFGQPQHFGDGTRLSIL.

J is TRBJ1-6 and V is TRBV6-1; tentatively, D is TRBD1 (5 bases). Trimming stripped 3 bases from V and 10 bases from J, with 19 bases between. This CDR3 contains 16 residues. The V gene's germline CDR1 is MNHNS and CDR2 SASEGT. This chain's CDR3 is CASSDDVTAPRSPLHF. The CDR3 coding sequence is TGTGCCAGCAGTGATGACGTGACAGCCCCTAGGTCACCCCTCCACTTT.

This clonotype appeared a few times. This chain uses TRBV6-2 or TRBV6-3 with TRBJ1-5; no definite D call. Germline loops: CDR1 MNHEY, CDR2 SVGEGT. Trimming removed 6 bases at V and 0 bases at J, with 15 bases between. The CDR3 runs 16 residues. The CDR3 spells CASRTPGSYSNQPQHF. CDR3 coding DNA: TGTGCCAGCAGGACACCGGGATCCTATAGCAATCAGCCCCAGCATTTT.

This clonotype was observed a few times. The chain recombines TRBV5-1 with TRBJ2-6, with D hard to call. V was trimmed by 4 bases and J by 2 bases, leaving 13 bases between them. CDR3 length: 16 amino acids. Germline V gives CDR1 SGHRS, CDR2 YFSETQ. CDR3 bases: TGCGCCAGCAGCCCAAAACCCACCACTGGGGCCAACGTCCTGACTTTC. Protein: CASSPKPTTGANVLTF.

The gene calls are TRBV9 and TRBJ1-6, with no clear D. This CDR3 spans 13 amino acids. V was pared by 0 bases and J by 10 bases, with 8 bases between. Looked up from germline, CDR1 is SGDLS and CDR2 is YYNGEE. CDR3 region: CASSVGWGSPLHF. The CDR3 region has the DNA TGTGCCAGCAGCGTAGGATGGGGATCACCCCTCCACTTT.

The chain couples TRBV9 to TRBJ2-1, with D perhaps matching TRBD1 (6 bases). This CDR3 is 16 amino acids long. Germline loops: CDR1 SGDLS, CDR2 YYNGEE. Trimming removed 0 bases from V and 2 bases from J, with 12 bases in between. CDR3 loop: CASSVVTGSTYNEQFF. The CDR3 coding sequence is TGTGCCAGCAGCGTAGTTACAGGGTCGACCTACAATGAGCAGTTCTTC.

This clonotype was seen repeatedly, ten times or more. The rearrangement uses TRBV25-1 and TRBJ2-7; TRBD2 might be the D (5 bases). Germline CDR1 and CDR2: MGHDK and SYGVNS. Trimming removed 2 bases from V and 6 bases from J, with 14 bases in between. The CDR3 is made up of 14 amino acids. In nucleotides, the CDR3 is TGTGCCAGCAGTGAAGCCTTTTCGGGGAGCGAGCAGTACTTC. Its translation: CASSEAFSGSEQYF.

This clonotype has at least ten counts. This chain links TRBV19 with TRBJ2-1; possibly TRBD1 for D (6 bases). Deletions cut 7 bases from V and 5 bases from J, with 15 bases between. Per the germline V gene, CDR1 is LNHDA and CDR2 is SQIVND (reference sequence). The CDR3 consists of 14 residues. CDR3 DNA sequence: TGTGCCAGTACCCGGAGCAGGGGCGACAATGAGCAGTTCTTC. Amino acids: CASTRSRGDNEQFF. The entire variable domain, with the rest obtained from reference TRBV19 and TRBJ2-1, is as follows: DGGITQSPKYLFRKEGQNVTLSCEQNLNHDAMYWYRQDPGQGLRLIYYSQIVNDFQKGDIAEGYSVSREKKESFPLTVTSAQKNPTAFYLCASTRSRGDNEQFFGPGTRLTVL.

The chain joins TRBV18 to TRBJ1-6, with D maybe TRBD1 (5 bases). From germline, CDR1 is KGHSH and CDR2 LQKENI. V was cut by 1 base and J by 3 bases, with 10 bases left in between. The CDR3 is made up of 16 amino acids. The CDR3 DNA reads TGTGCCAGCTCACCACGGGGCTCCAACTATAATTCACCCCTCCACTTT. Amino acids: CASSPRGSNYNSPLHF.

This clonotype turned up a few times. The chain recombines TRBV14 with TRBJ1-2; no definite D call. This CDR3 spans 13 amino acids. Trimming pared 2 bases from V and 2 bases from J, leaving 6 bases between. Germline CDR1 is SGHDN and CDR2 is FVKESK. The CDR3 sequence: CASSQSMNYGYTF. For the CDR3, the DNA is TGTGCCAGCAGCCAAAGTATGAACTATGGCTACACCTTC. The variable domain in full, with the rest retrieved from reference TRBV14 and TRBJ1-2, is EAGVTQFPSHSVIEKGQTVTLRCDPISGHDNLYWYRRVMGKEIKFLLHFVKESKQDESGMPNNRFLAERTGGTYSTLKVQPAELEDSGVYFCASSQSMNYGYTFGSGTRLTVV.

The rearrangement uses TRBV28 and TRBJ2-1; TRBD2 is a possible D gene (5 bases). Trimming removed 1 base from V and 5 bases from J, with 9 bases in between. Germline values: CDR1 MDHEN, CDR2 SYDVKM. The CDR3 covers 14 residues. CDR3 sequence reads: CASSLLSGNNEQFF. CDR3 coding DNA: TGTGCCAGCAGTTTATTATCGGGGAACAATGAGCAGTTCTTC.

The rearrangement uses TRBV12-3 or TRBV12-4 and TRBJ2-7; a weak D match, TRBD2 (6 bases). Trimming removed 3 bases at V and 4 bases at J, with 16 bases between. The CDR3 is made up of 15 amino acids. The CDR3 DNA reads TGTGCCAGCAGTTTGTATGGGGGGAAGGCGTACGAGCAGTACTTC. This encodes CASSLYGGKAYEQYF.

The table lists this clonotype with many counts. The V and J genes are TRBV7-2 and TRBJ1-4, with TRBD1 identical over 8 bases. CDR3 size: 14 residues. The V and J ends lost 5 bases and 10 bases, in that order; junction bases with no gene match: 9. The germline V gene has CDR1 SGHTA and CDR2 FQGNSA. The CDR3 sequence is CASSRTGISPKLFF. CDR3 nucleotide sequence: TGTGCCAGCAGCCGGACAGGGATTTCCCCAAAACTGTTTTTT.

The chain recombines TRBV7-9 with TRBJ2-1, with TRBD1 as a possible D gene (5 bases). Trimming removed 6 bases from V and 10 bases from J, with 19 bases in between. The CDR3 covers 14 residues. Germline loops: CDR1 SEHNR, CDR2 FQNEAQ (reference sequence). CDR3 DNA sequence: TGTGCCAGCAGTGAATGGGCAGGGTTCGGGGAGCAGTTCTTC. Translating it yields CASSEWAGFGEQFF. The whole variable domain, filled in from reference TRBV7-9 and TRBJ2-1, reads DTGVSQNPRHKITKRGQNVTFRCDPISEHNRLYWYRQTLGQGPEFLTYFQNEAQLEKSRLLSDRFSAERPKGSFSTLEIQRTEQGDSAMYLCASSEWAGFGEQFFGPGTRLTVL.

The chain uses TRBV7-2 and TRBJ2-1, with a weak D call TRBD2 (6 bases). Trimming removed 4 bases at V and 7 bases at J, with 17 bases between. The CDR3 is made up of 15 amino acids. The germline CDR1 and CDR2 sequences are SGHTA and FQGNSA. CDR3 sequence (DNA): TGTGCCAGCAGCTGGACTCCGGGGGTTCCTAATGAGCAGTTCTTC. It yields the protein CASSWTPGVPNEQFF.

This rearrangement joins TRBV5-1 to TRBJ2-2; no reliable D call. The CDR3 sequence is 16 residues long. V lost 2 bases, J lost 4 bases, and 15 bases lay in between. CDR1 is SGHRS and CDR2 is YFSETQ in the germline V gene. The CDR3 DNA sequence: TGCGCCAGCAGCTTACAGCCGGGTCTACTCACCGGGGAGCTGTTTTTT. Amino acid sequence: CASSLQPGLLTGELFF.

This clonotype was observed a handful of times. The gene calls are TRBV4-1 and TRBJ1-5; D is unresolved. This CDR3 has 16 residues. The germline V gene encodes CDR1 MGHRA and CDR2 YSYEKL. The V gene lost 1 base and the J gene lost 3 bases, with 13 bases spanning the gap. This chain's CDR3 is CASSQVSGSNNQPQHF. In DNA form, the CDR3 reads TGCGCCAGCAGCCAAGTCTCGGGCTCCAACAATCAGCCCCAGCATTTT.

This clonotype occurred many times. The chain carries TRBV7-3 and TRBJ2-5; D uncertain. CDR3 length: 13 amino acids. Germline CDR1 reads SGHTA; CDR2 reads FQGTGA. The V end lost 2 bases, the J end lost 4 bases, and 8 bases lay between the germline ends. The CDR3 here is CASSLGVGETQYF. The CDR3 region has the DNA TGTGCCAGCAGCTTAGGGGTAGGAGAGACCCAGTACTTC.

The chain links TRBV7-2 to TRBJ1-3; D is uncertain. The germline V and J ends were trimmed by 3 bases and 0 bases, with 9 bases remaining between them. The CDR3 is made up of 15 amino acids. Germline-derived CDR1 and CDR2 are SGHTA and FQGNSA. The CDR3 sequence: CASSLQTLSGNTIYF. CDR3 in DNA: TGTGCCAGCAGCTTGCAGACCCTCTCTGGAAACACCATATATTTT.

This clonotype was seen only a few times. The chain links TRBV6-2 or TRBV6-3 to TRBJ2-7; no clear D gene. V lost 4 bases, J lost 3 bases, and 10 bases lay in between. This CDR3 is 13 amino acids long. The V gene's germline CDR1 is MNHEY and CDR2 SVGEGT. For the CDR3, the DNA is TGTGCCAGCAGTTCCCCAAGGATCTACGAGCAGTACGTC. It yields the protein CASSSPRIYEQYV.

The rearrangement links TRBV7-2 to TRBJ2-1; D tentatively reads TRBD1 or TRBD2 (6 bases each). Trimming cost V 3 bases and J 4 bases, with 16 bases left between them. The CDR3 consists of 16 residues. CDR1 and CDR2 (germline): SGHTA, FQGNSA. This CDR3 is CASSFRRGLTYNEQFF. The CDR3 DNA is TGTGCCAGCAGCTTTCGCCGGGGGCTGACTTACAATGAGCAGTTCTTC. Full variable domain (outside the CDR3, taken from reference TRBV7-2 and TRBJ2-1): GAGVSQSPSNKVTEKGKDVELRCDPISGHTALYWYRQSLGQGLEFLIYFQGNSAPDKSGLPSDRFSAERTGGSVSTLTIQRTQQEDSAVYLCASSFRRGLTYNEQFFGPGTRLTVL.

This clonotype has a count of ten or more. The CDR3, as DNA: TGTGCCAGCTCACCTAGCGGGGCTCAGCCCCAGCATTTT. Translating it yields CASSPSGAQPQHF. The J gene is TRBJ1-5, the V gene TRBV18; D may be TRBD1 (5 bases). The CDR3 has 13 amino acids. The V gene lost 3 bases and the J gene lost 6 bases, with 9 bases spanning the gap. Germline assignment: CDR1 KGHSH and CDR2 LQKENI.

This clonotype was seen a handful of times. The genes are TRBV29-1 and TRBJ2-5, with D perhaps assigned TRBD1 or TRBD2 (5 bases each). The CDR3 is 12 residues long. The V and J ends lost 6 bases and 9 bases respectively, with 17 bases between them. The V gene's germline CDR1 is SQVTM and CDR2 ANQGSEA. CDR3 nucleotide sequence: TGCAGCGTCGCCCAGGGTTCGGAGGCCCAGTACTTC. This encodes CSVAQGSEAQYF. Combining the CDR3 with reference TRBV29-1 and TRBJ2-5 gives the whole variable domain SAVISQKPSRDICQRGTSLTIQCQVDSQVTMMFWYRQQPGQSLTLIATANQGSEATYESGFVIDKFPISRPNLTFSTLTVSNMSPEDSSIYLCSVAQGSEAQYFGPGTRLLVL.

The chain is built from TRBV19 and TRBJ2-2, with 12 nucleotides matching TRBD2. J was trimmed by 4 bases and V by 7 bases; bases with no gene match: 13. The CDR3 sequence is 18 residues long. The germline V gene has CDR1 LNHDA and CDR2 SQIVND (reference sequence). The CDR3 protein is CASTKGLAGGRVTGELFF. DNA of the CDR3: TGTGCCAGTACCAAGGGGCTAGCGGGGGGGCGTGTCACCGGGGAGCTGTTTTTT.

The table lists this clonotype with many counts. The V and J genes are TRBV7-3 and TRBJ2-3, with D perhaps matching TRBD2 (5 bases). Germline V gives CDR1 SGHTA, CDR2 FQGTGA. The length of the CDR3 is 13 residues. The V end was cut by 5 bases, the J end by 4 bases, with 10 bases between. As DNA, the CDR3 is TGTGCCAGCAGCCAAGAACTAGCAGATACGCAGTATTTT. Translation: CASSQELADTQYF.

In its sample, this clonotype was seen a few times. The CDR3 DNA reads TGTGCCTGGAGTCGAACAGGGGTCGGGGAGCTGTTTTTT. This codes for CAWSRTGVGELFF. V gene TRBV30 combines with J gene TRBJ2-2, with 7 nucleotides matching TRBD1. The CDR3 sequence is 13 residues long. Trimming took 2 bases from V and 7 from J; bases not matched to a gene: 4. Germline V gives CDR1 GTSNPN, CDR2 SVGIG (reference sequence). The complete variable domain, with remaining parts taken from reference TRBV30 and TRBJ2-2, reads SQTIHQWPATLVQPVGSPLSLECTVEGTSNPNLYWYRQAAGRGLQLLFYSVGIGQISSEVPQNLSASRPQDRQFILSSKKLLLSDSGFYLCAWSRTGVGELFFGEGSRLTVL.

The CDR3 spells CASSEDRGHEKLFF. In nucleotides, the CDR3 is TGTGCCAGCAGTGAGGACAGGGGGCATGAAAAACTGTTTTTT. The genes are TRBV2 and TRBJ1-4; TRBD1 aligns across 11 bases. Germline CDR1 SNHLY, CDR2 FYNNEI. This CDR3 region has 14 residues. With 3 bases clipped from V and 6 bases from J, the junction kept 0 bases outside the gene matches. The full variable domain, completed using reference TRBV2 and TRBJ1-4, is EPEVTQTPSHQVTQMGQEVILRCVPISNHLYFYWYRQILGQKVEFLVSFYNNEISEKSEIFDDQFSVERPDGSNFTLKIRSTKLEDSAMYFCASSEDRGHEKLFFGSGTQLSVL.